The clone carrying this T cell receptor beta chain was counted only a few times. Its antigen is as yet unknown. The sample belongs to a study of identical twins. Study-level findings and limits: For monozygotic twins, models underestimated out-of-frame TCR alpha sharing.

Carrying unique molecular identifiers, the cDNA also gained a universal primer site through template switching. Each CDR3 protein gets one entry after TCRdb re-called the 5' RACE reads with MiXCR. The sample has approximately 600,000 distinct CDR3 sequences; 7% to 7.5% are singletons. The V and J ends lost 4 bases and 8 bases, in that order; junction bases with no gene match: 8. Germline lookup yields CDR1 LGHDT and CDR2 YNNKEL (reference sequence). There are 16 residues in the CDR3. These data were likewise used in another study, on yellow fever vaccine responses in identical twins.

What was sequenced was PBMCs. The chain recombines TRBV3-1 with TRBJ2-1; 13 bases align to TRBD2. The receptor was isolated from a woman aged 18-29 years in good health. CDR3 region: CASSPDTSGRAHEQFF. DNA of the CDR3: TGTGCCAGCAGCCCCGATACTAGCGGGAGGGCCCATGAGCAGTTCTTC.